These 27 T cell receptor beta chains came from one sample sequenced in a study of Tregs in tolerant kidney transplant recipients. Clones were read by immunoSEQ multiplex PCR, and TCRdb kept only the in-frame ones, dropping some. The table shows 90,000 or so clones, with more than 90% occurring only once. Input material: CD8+ T cells from blood. These receptor sequences come from a human donor in good health.

The chain links TRBV15 to TRBJ2-7; D unclear. This CDR3 comprises 15 residues. V dropped 0 bases and J dropped 1 base, with 10 bases sitting between them. From germline, CDR1 is LNHNV and CDR2 YYDKDF (reference sequence). The CDR3 loop is CATSRDPDTSYEQYF. The CDR3 region has the DNA TGTGCCACCAGCAGAGATCCAGATACGTCCTACGAGCAGTACTTC.

This clone was seen a single time. The chain has TRBV19 and TRBJ2-1; D gene ambiguous. The CDR3 covers 13 residues. V lost 3 bases, J lost 8 bases, and 11 bases lay in between. Per the germline V gene, CDR1 is LNHDA and CDR2 is SQIVND (reference sequence). CDR3 nucleotide sequence: TGTGCCAGTAGTATTGTAGGTACCCATGAGCAGTTCTTC. This gives the protein CASSIVGTHEQFF.

This clone occurred a few times. The V gene is TRBV4-2, the J gene TRBJ2-3; no definite D call. V was shortened by 0 bases and J by 6 bases, with 7 bases between the two germline ends. This CDR3 is built from 13 residues. CDR1 is LGHNA and CDR2 is YNFKEQ in the germline V gene. The CDR3 region is CASSQEGRDTQYF. The CDR3 DNA sequence: TGTGCCAGCAGCCAAGAGGGCAGGGATACGCAGTATTTT.

This rearrangement joins TRBV2 to TRBJ2-1; tentatively, D is TRBD2 (5 bases). Germline loops: CDR1 SNHLY, CDR2 FYNNEI. V was cut by 7 bases and J by 0 bases, with 13 bases left in between. The CDR3 has 15 residues. The CDR3 nucleotides read TGTGCCAGCACCCTTGGACTGAACTCCTACAATGAGCAGTTCTTC. The encoded protein is CASTLGLNSYNEQFF.

J is TRBJ1-2 and V is TRBV2, with a weak D call TRBD1 (5 bases). The V end lost 7 bases, the J end lost 5 bases, and 20 bases lay between the germline ends. The CDR3 has 15 residues. Per the germline V gene, CDR1 is SNHLY and CDR2 is FYNNEI. CDR3 bases: TGTGCCAGCACTCCAGGGCGGGCTTTAGGGTATGGCTACACCTTC. Protein product: CASTPGRALGYGYTF.

This clone was seen only once. The rearrangement links TRBV19 to TRBJ2-1; no clear D. The length of the CDR3 is 14 residues. The V gene lost 4 bases and the J gene lost 2 bases, with 9 bases spanning the gap. Germline values: CDR1 LNHDA, CDR2 SQIVND (reference sequence). Written as DNA, the CDR3 is TGTGCCAGTAGTACCTTGGGCACCTACAATGAGCAGTTCTTC. Protein product: CASSTLGTYNEQFF.

The chain combines TRBV7-2 with TRBJ1-5; 7 bases line up with TRBD1. Germline V gene lookup returns CDR1 SGHTA and CDR2 FQGNSA. V lost 1 base and J lost 3; bases outside the gene matches: 9. The CDR3 consists of 17 residues. CDR3 in amino acids: CASSLETGKSPNQPQHF. For the CDR3, the DNA is TGTGCCAGCAGCTTAGAGACAGGGAAATCTCCCAATCAGCCCCAGCATTTT.

The chain carries TRBV5-4 and TRBJ2-1, with 7 nucleotides matching TRBD1. In germline, CDR1 is SGHNT, CDR2 YYREEE (reference sequence). The CDR3 is 15 amino acids. Germline trimming cut 5 bases from V and 3 bases from J; bases unmatched to any gene: 8. This CDR3 reads CASRPGQTLYNEQFF. The DNA of the CDR3 is TGTGCCAGCAGACCGGGACAGACCCTCTACAATGAGCAGTTCTTC.

The chain joins TRBV9 to TRBJ1-3, with a weak D call TRBD1 (5 bases). CDR3 length: 14 amino acids. The V and J ends lost 0 bases and 2 bases respectively, with 6 bases between them. Germline V lookup: CDR1 SGDLS, CDR2 YYNGEE. CDR3 sequence: CASSVGRAGNTIYF. In DNA form, the CDR3 reads TGTGCCAGCAGCGTAGGCAGGGCTGGAAACACCATATATTTT.

The V call is TRBV7-2, the J call TRBJ2-3; TRBD2 matches at 15 bases. The CDR3 runs to 16 residues. Germline lookup yields CDR1 SGHTA and CDR2 FQGNSA. The V and J ends lost 4 bases and 5 bases, in that order; junction bases with no gene match: 4. Written as DNA, the CDR3 is TGTGCCAGCAGCTATGGACTAGCGGGAGGGGAAGATACGCAGTATTTT. It yields the protein CASSYGLAGGEDTQYF.

This clone was detected a few times. The rearrangement joins TRBV4-1 to TRBJ1-5; no clear D gene. This CDR3 spans 13 amino acids. The germline V and J ends were trimmed by 5 bases and 4 bases, with 9 bases remaining between them. Germline CDR1 reads MGHRA; CDR2 reads YSYEKL. The CDR3 sequence: CASSTILNQPQHF. CDR3 DNA sequence: TGCGCCAGCAGCACCATATTGAATCAGCCCCAGCATTTT.

This rearrangement joins TRBV25-1 to TRBJ2-5, with a weak D call TRBD1 (5 bases). The CDR3 consists of 13 residues. Trimming stripped 5 bases from V and 2 bases from J, with 9 bases between. The germline CDR1 and CDR2 sequences are MGHDK and SYGVNS. The CDR3 nucleotides are TGTGCCAGCAGTAGGGGTCCGCAAGAGACCCAGTACTTC. Amino acid sequence: CASSRGPQETQYF.

The chain recombines TRBV6-5 with TRBJ2-1; no definite D call. This CDR3 region has 12 residues. In germline, CDR1 is MNHEY, CDR2 SVGAGI. Trimming pared 7 bases from V and 0 bases from J, leaving 4 bases between. CDR3 protein: CASKSSYNEQFF. The CDR3 DNA follows: TGTGCCAGCAAAAGCTCCTACAATGAGCAGTTCTTC.

The chain employs TRBV19 and TRBJ2-7; the D gene could be TRBD1 or TRBD2 (5 bases each). Trimming took off 0 bases at V and 6 bases at J, with 12 bases between the two ends. CDR1 is LNHDA and CDR2 is SQIVND in the germline V gene (reference sequence). This CDR3 contains 14 residues. This CDR3 is CASSIDGGISEQYF. The DNA of the CDR3 is TGTGCCAGTAGTATAGATGGGGGAATAAGCGAGCAGTACTTC.

A single count supports this clone. The V gene is TRBV4-1, the J gene TRBJ1-6; no firm D call. The CDR3 is 15 amino acids. Trimming took 4 bases from V and 0 from J, leaving 7 bases between them. CDR1 MGHRA and CDR2 YSYEKL come from the germline V gene. CDR3 sequence reads: CASSPLGSYNSPLHF. The CDR3 DNA reads TGCGCCAGCAGCCCCCTAGGCTCCTATAATTCACCCCTCCACTTT.

The J gene is TRBJ2-5, the V gene TRBV11-2; D is unresolved. Trimming stripped 5 bases from V and 2 bases from J, with 12 bases between. This CDR3 contains 14 residues. Germline-derived CDR1 and CDR2 are SGHAT and FQNNGV. CDR3 loop: CASSQPARQETQYF. As DNA, the CDR3 is TGTGCCAGCAGCCAGCCTGCCAGGCAAGAGACCCAGTACTTC.

This sequence joins TRBV10-2 and TRBJ1-3; unclear D gene. The CDR3 sequence is 11 residues long. Trimming pared 3 bases from V and 8 bases from J, leaving 5 bases between. Germline CDR1 is WSHSY and CDR2 is SAAADI. The chain's CDR3 is CASSEEHTIYF. The CDR3 coding sequence is TGCGCCAGCAGTGAAGAGCACACCATATATTTT.

This rearrangement joins TRBV2 to TRBJ2-1; D might be TRBD2 (6 bases). The CDR3 has 12 amino acids. Germline lookup yields CDR1 SNHLY and CDR2 FYNNEI. V shed 3 bases and J shed 9 bases, with 9 bases lying between them. Here the CDR3 reads CASSDWRGEQFF. The DNA of the CDR3 is TGTGCCAGCAGTGACTGGCGGGGTGAGCAGTTCTTC.

This sequence joins TRBV27 and TRBJ1-2; D is unclear. Germline CDR1 is MNHEY and CDR2 is SMNVEV (reference sequence). V gave up 5 bases and J gave up 4 bases, with 11 bases separating them. The CDR3 runs 13 residues. The CDR3: CASSMDRTYGYTF. CDR3 in DNA: TGTGCCAGCAGTATGGATCGTACCTATGGCTACACCTTC.

The rearrangement joins TRBV7-6 to TRBJ1-6, with 7 bases fitting TRBD1. Germline V gene sequence: CDR1 SGHVS, CDR2 FNYEAQ. This CDR3 is 15 amino acids long. The ends lost 6 bases at V and 6 bases at J; junction bases unmatched: 8. For the CDR3, the DNA is TGTGCCAGCAGTCCTACCGGGACAGTTAATTCACCCCTCCACTTT. This encodes CASSPTGTVNSPLHF.

CDR3 sequence: CASSDWTSGDTGELFF. The CDR3, as DNA: TGTGCCAGCAGTGATTGGACTAGCGGCGACACCGGGGAGCTGTTTTTT. This chain links TRBV6-1 with TRBJ2-2; 10 bases match TRBD2. CDR1 and CDR2 from the germline V gene are MNHNS and SASEGT. This CDR3 is built from 16 residues. V was pared by 3 bases and J by 3 bases, with 4 bases of the junction left unmatched.

The chain couples TRBV6-1 to TRBJ2-3; D call uncertain. CDR3 length: 14 residues. The V gene's germline CDR1 is MNHNS and CDR2 SASEGT. Trimming took 1 base from V and 2 from J, leaving 7 bases between them. As DNA, the CDR3 is TGTGCCAGCAGTGAAGGGCTGTACACAGATACGCAGTATTTT. This gives the protein CASSEGLYTDTQYF.

The chain employs TRBV2 and TRBJ2-7; D is unresolved. V shed 3 bases and J shed 0 bases, with 9 bases lying between them. The CDR3 extends over 14 amino acids. Per germline, CDR1 SNHLY and CDR2 FYNNEI. CDR3 residues: CASSDGAYSYEQYF. Written as DNA, the CDR3 is TGTGCCAGCAGTGATGGTGCCTACTCCTACGAGCAGTACTTC.

The chain carries TRBV11-2 and TRBJ2-2; D perhaps matches TRBD2 (5 bases). V was cut by 6 bases and J by 0 bases, with 20 bases left in between. Germline V CDR1 and CDR2: SGHAT, FQNNGV. CDR3 size: 18 residues. The CDR3 nucleotides read TGTGCCAGCAGGCCGCTAAGTGCGGGCTTCGCGAACACCGGGGAGCTGTTTTTT. Translation gives CASRPLSAGFANTGELFF.

V is TRBV21-1 and J is TRBJ2-5; the table's TRBD1 call for D was not verified on the DNA. TRBV21-1 is recorded as a pseudogene. The CDR3 has 15 residues. Written as DNA, the CDR3 is TGTGCCAGCAGCCCATTACAGGGGGCAGAGGGGACCCAGTACTTC. Translated: CASSPLQGAEGTQYF.

The J gene is TRBJ2-2, the V gene TRBV7-6, with D possibly being TRBD1 (6 bases). V was shortened by 2 bases and J by 5 bases, with 12 bases between the two germline ends. Germline lookup yields CDR1 SGHVS and CDR2 FNYEAQ. This CDR3 comprises 15 residues. CDR3 in DNA: TGTGCCAGCAGCTTACAGGGGACCGGAACCGGGGAGCTGTTTTTT. This encodes CASSLQGTGTGELFF. Complete variable domain (other parts from reference TRBV7-6 and TRBJ2-2): GAGVSQSPRYKVTKRGQDVALRCDPISGHVSLYWYRQALGQGPEFLTYFNYEAQQDKSGLPNDRFSAERPEGSISTLTIQRTEQRDSAMYRCASSLQGTGTGELFFGEGSRLTVL.

As DNA, the CDR3 is TGTGCCAGCAGCCCCGCGGGGGGAGGGTATGGCTACACCTTC. Translated, it gives CASSPAGGGYGYTF. The chain carries TRBV7-3 and TRBJ1-2, with a possible D match to TRBD1 (5 bases). V dropped 5 bases and J dropped 5 bases, with 15 bases sitting between them. Germline assignment: CDR1 SGHTA and CDR2 FQGTGA. CDR3 length: 14 residues.